This T cell receptor beta chain was observed in a study of response to subunit inactivated influenza vaccine. TCRdb itself ran the RT-PCR reads through MiXCR, one entry per CDR3 protein. This sample has 450,000 to 600,000 distinct CDR3 sequences, with around 8% found just once. For this clonotype: Its matching antigen is unknown.

Study results and caveats: It was the authors' suggestion that each seasonal influenza vaccination recruits few new T cells.

This sample comprised PBMCs from blood, obtained 23 to 25 months after vaccination. The TCR comes from a man in his fifties or sixties who received an inactivated influenza vaccine.

The CDR3 here is CSVSTSGGAAEQFF. CDR3 DNA: TGCAGCGTTTCTACTAGCGGGGGGGCCGCTGAGCAGTTCTTC. The V and J genes are TRBV29-1 and TRBJ2-1, with 13 positions matching TRBD2. The CDR3 is 14 residues long. V trimming: 5 bases; J trimming: 9 bases; junction bases outside the gene matches: 7. The germline gives CDR1 SQVTM, CDR2 ANQGSEA.